This entry lists 3 T cell receptor beta chains sequenced from one sample in a study of metastatic and nonmetastatic thyroid tumors. No patient received treatment before thyroid surgery. TCRdb redid the clone calls on the PCR reads using MiXCR. The table has approximately 5,000 clones, less than 40% seen once. The sequencing input was tumor tissue. The receptors were gathered from a male donor with papillary thyroid cancer or a benign thyroid nodule (not recorded which). Some clones in this sample may be carry-over from other donors' samples.

In its sample, this clone ranks as hyperexpanded. J is TRBJ2-5 and V is TRBV7-8; D might be TRBD1 or TRBD2, each matching 5 bases. Per the germline V gene, CDR1 is SGHVS and CDR2 is FQNEAQ. CDR3 length: 15 amino acids. The V gene lost 8 bases and the J gene lost 2 bases, with 18 bases spanning the gap. CDR3 residues: CASAPEGWGQETQYF. The CDR3 bases are TGTGCCAGCGCCCCCGAGGGGTGGGGGCAAGAGACCCAGTACTTC. The full variable domain, in which reference TRBV7-8 and TRBJ2-5 provide the parts outside the CDR3, is GAGVSQSPRYKVAKRGQDVALRCDPISGHVSLFWYQQALGQGPEFLTYFQNEAQLDKSGLPSDRFFAERPEGSVSTLKIQRTQQEDSAVYLCASAPEGWGQETQYFGPGTRLLVL.

Here the CDR3 DNA reads TGTGCCAGCAGCTTTTATCCCTCGAACACCGGGGAGCTGTTTTTT. As protein: CASSFYPSNTGELFF. The V and J genes are TRBV7-6 and TRBJ2-2; unclear D gene. CDR1 is SGHVS, CDR2 FNYEAQ, per germline. There are 15 residues in the CDR3. V lost 3 bases and J lost 0, with 8 bases in between.

This clone was recorded a few times. V gene TRBV6-1 combines with J gene TRBJ2-7; 11 bases agree with TRBD2. This CDR3 comprises 15 residues. V was clipped by 6 bases and J by 1 base; unmatched bases: 5. Germline V lookup: CDR1 MNHNS, CDR2 SASEGT. The CDR3 sequence is CASRTTSGSSYEQYF. The CDR3 DNA reads TGTGCCAGCAGAACCACTAGCGGGAGTTCCTACGAGCAGTACTTC.